The clone carrying this TCR beta chain showed up just once. The sample belongs to a study of shared clonotypes between healthy human individuals. TCRdb keeps only in-frame clones here, not all; method: immunoSEQ multiplex PCR. The table includes under 2.5 million clones, around 93% detected once. Germline V gene lookup returns CDR1 SGHRS and CDR2 YFSETQ. CDR3 size: 16 residues. The V end lost 0 bases, the J end lost 0 bases, and 12 bases lay between the germline ends. This chain uses TRBV5-1 with TRBJ1-1, with unresolved D. Sample: naive CD4+ T cells from PBMCs. Subset noted: CD45RA+ positively selected. The receptor comes from a young man in good health. Some clones in this sample may be carry-over from other donors' samples. CDR3 region: CASSLEWSDMNTEAFF. DNA of the CDR3: TGCGCCAGCAGCTTGGAATGGTCAGACATGAACACTGAAGCTTTCTTT.